This T cell receptor (beta chain) was found in a study of T cells in localized non-small cell lung cancer. This clone showed up many times. Its target is unknown. Assay: immunoSEQ multiplex PCR; the TCRdb copy retains only in-frame clones and omits some. The table records around 1,900 clones, roughly 25% of them present only once. General study points: The highest T cell clonality was in uninvolved adjacent lung, above tumor.

The sequencing used normal lung tissue next to the tumor, collected before any cancer treatment. The TCR sequence derives from an older female donor with stage III squamous cell lung carcinoma.

CDR3 DNA sequence: TGTGCCAGCAGCTCTTGGACAGGGTGGGAATACGAGCAGTACTTC. This sequence encodes CASSSWTGWEYEQYF. The gene calls are TRBV11-3 and TRBJ2-7; 8 positions agree with TRBD1. The germline CDR1 and CDR2 sequences are SGHNT and YENEEA. Unmatched junction bases numbered 9, after V lost 4 bases and J lost 4 bases. There are 15 residues in the CDR3.